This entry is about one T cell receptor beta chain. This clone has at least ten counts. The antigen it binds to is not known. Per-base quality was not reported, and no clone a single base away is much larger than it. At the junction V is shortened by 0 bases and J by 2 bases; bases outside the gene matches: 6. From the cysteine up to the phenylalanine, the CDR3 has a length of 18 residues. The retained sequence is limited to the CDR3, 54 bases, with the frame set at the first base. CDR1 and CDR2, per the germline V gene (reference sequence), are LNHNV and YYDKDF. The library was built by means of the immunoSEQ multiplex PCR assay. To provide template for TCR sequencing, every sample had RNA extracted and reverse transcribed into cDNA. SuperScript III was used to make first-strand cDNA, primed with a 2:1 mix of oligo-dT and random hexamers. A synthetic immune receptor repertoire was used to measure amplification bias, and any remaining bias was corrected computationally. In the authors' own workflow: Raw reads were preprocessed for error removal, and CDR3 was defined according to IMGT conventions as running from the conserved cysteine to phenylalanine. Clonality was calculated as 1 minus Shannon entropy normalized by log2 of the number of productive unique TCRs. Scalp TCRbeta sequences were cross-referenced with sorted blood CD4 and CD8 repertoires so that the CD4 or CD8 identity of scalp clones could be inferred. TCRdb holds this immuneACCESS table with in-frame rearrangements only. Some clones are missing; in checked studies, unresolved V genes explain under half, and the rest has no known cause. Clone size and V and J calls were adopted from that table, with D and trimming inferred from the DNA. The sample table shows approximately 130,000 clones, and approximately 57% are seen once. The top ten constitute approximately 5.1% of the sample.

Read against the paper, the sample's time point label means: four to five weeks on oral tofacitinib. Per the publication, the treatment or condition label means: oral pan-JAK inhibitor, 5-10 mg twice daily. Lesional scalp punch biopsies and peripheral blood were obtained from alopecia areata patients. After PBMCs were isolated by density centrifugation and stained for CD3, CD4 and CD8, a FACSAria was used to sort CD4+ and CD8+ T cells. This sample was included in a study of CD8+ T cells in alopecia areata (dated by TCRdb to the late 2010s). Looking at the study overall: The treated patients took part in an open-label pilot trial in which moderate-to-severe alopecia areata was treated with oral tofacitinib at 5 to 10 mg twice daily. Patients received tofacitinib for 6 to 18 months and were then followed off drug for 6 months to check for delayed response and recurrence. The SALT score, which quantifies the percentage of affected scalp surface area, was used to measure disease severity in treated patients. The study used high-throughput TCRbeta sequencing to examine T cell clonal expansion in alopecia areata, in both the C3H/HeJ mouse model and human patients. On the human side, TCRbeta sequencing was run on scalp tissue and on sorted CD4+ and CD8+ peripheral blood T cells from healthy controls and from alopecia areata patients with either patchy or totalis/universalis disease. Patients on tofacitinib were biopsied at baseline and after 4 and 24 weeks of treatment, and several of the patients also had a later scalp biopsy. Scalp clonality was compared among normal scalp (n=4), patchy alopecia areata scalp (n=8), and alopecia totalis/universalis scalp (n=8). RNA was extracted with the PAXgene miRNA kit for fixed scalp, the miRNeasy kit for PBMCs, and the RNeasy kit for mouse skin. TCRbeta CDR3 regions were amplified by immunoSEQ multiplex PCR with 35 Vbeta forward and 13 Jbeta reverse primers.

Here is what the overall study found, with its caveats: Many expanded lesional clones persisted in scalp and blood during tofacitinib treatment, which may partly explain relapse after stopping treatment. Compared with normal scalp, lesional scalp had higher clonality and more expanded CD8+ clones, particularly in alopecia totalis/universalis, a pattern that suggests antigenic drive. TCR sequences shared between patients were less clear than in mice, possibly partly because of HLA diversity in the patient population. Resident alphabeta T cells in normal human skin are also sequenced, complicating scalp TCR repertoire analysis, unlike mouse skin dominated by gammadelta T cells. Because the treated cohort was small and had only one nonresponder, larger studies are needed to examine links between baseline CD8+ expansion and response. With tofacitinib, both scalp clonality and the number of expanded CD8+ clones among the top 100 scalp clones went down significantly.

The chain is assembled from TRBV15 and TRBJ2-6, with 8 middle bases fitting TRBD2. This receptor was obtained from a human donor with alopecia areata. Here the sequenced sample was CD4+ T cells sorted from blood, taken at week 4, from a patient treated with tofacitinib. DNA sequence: TGTGCCACCAGCAGAGATCCAGCGGGAGTGACTGGGGCCAACGTCCTGACTTTC. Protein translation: CATSRDPAGVTGANVLTF.